Presented here are 30 T cell receptor beta chains from one specimen sequenced in a study of radiotherapy plus CTLA-4 blockade in lung cancer. TCRdb's table, derived via immunoSEQ multiplex PCR, lists solely in-frame clones and lacks some. The sample consists of tens of thousands of clones, more than 75% of them appearing once. Sample: peripheral blood, taken from a patient treated with radiotherapy plus ipilimumab. These receptors were collected from a human donor with non-small cell lung cancer whose response to radiotherapy plus ipilimumab could not be evaluated.

This clone was seen once. The germline gene is not matched at one end of the junction; a read error may be the cause. The V and J genes are TRBV7-7 and TRBJ2-1, with TRBD2 matching 10 bases. Germline V CDR1 and CDR2: SSHAT, FNYEAQ (reference sequence). The CDR3 is made up of 16 amino acids. The CDR3 loop is CASSSQVTSGRDEQFF. Here the CDR3 DNA reads TGTGCTAGCAGCTCTCAGGTGACGAGCGGGAGGGATGAGCAGTTCTTC.

The rearrangement joins TRBV27 to TRBJ2-7; D may be TRBD1 (5 bases). Deletions cut 4 bases from V and 7 bases from J, with 14 bases between. The CDR3 has 13 amino acids. Germline V gene lookup returns CDR1 MNHEY and CDR2 SMNVEV (reference sequence). CDR3: CASSSPPDREQYF. The CDR3 DNA is TGTGCCAGCAGTTCCCCCCCCGACAGAGAGCAGTACTTC.

The V and J genes are TRBV7-3 and TRBJ1-1; 8 bases align to TRBD1. The ends lost 2 bases at V and 4 bases at J; junction bases unmatched: 3. Germline V gives CDR1 SGHTA, CDR2 FQGTGA. The CDR3 totals 14 residues. Here the CDR3 reads CASSLGQGATEAFF. The DNA for the CDR3 is TGTGCCAGCAGCTTAGGGCAGGGGGCCACTGAAGCTTTCTTT.

This clone was counted only a few times. The genes are TRBV19 and TRBJ2-3, with no clear D. The CDR3 spans 16 residues. Germline V gene sequence: CDR1 LNHDA, CDR2 SQIVND (reference sequence). V was trimmed by 5 bases and J by 4 bases, leaving 19 bases between them. Here the CDR3 reads CASSSRLAAHSDTQYF. In nucleotides, the CDR3 is TGTGCCAGTAGTTCCCGGTTGGCGGCACATTCAGATACGCAGTATTTT.

This chain joins TRBV27 and TRBJ2-1, with D possibly being TRBD2 (6 bases). This CDR3 has 15 amino acids. The V gene lost 10 bases and the J gene lost 5 bases, with 21 bases spanning the gap. CDR1 MNHEY and CDR2 SMNVEV come from the germline V gene (reference sequence). The CDR3 DNA follows: TGTGCCACCCTCCCCCATGGCGGGGATGACAATGAGCAGTTCTTC. It is translated as CATLPHGGDDNEQFF.

The chain combines TRBV4-3 with TRBJ1-1; D unresolved. The V end lost 0 bases, the J end lost 0 bases, and 11 bases lay between the germline ends. Germline V lookup: CDR1 LGHNA, CDR2 YSLEER. This CDR3 is 16 amino acids long. Here the CDR3 reads CASSQDFQDLNTEAFF. DNA for the CDR3: TGCGCCAGCAGCCAAGACTTTCAGGATCTGAACACTGAAGCTTTCTTT.

The gene calls are TRBV30 and TRBJ2-1; D remains ambiguous. This CDR3 spans 13 amino acids. V was pared by 3 bases and J by 6 bases, with 12 bases between. Per germline, CDR1 GTSNPN and CDR2 SVGIG (reference sequence). This chain's CDR3 is CAWRGMIGNEQFF. For the CDR3, the DNA is TGTGCCTGGAGGGGCATGATTGGCAATGAGCAGTTCTTC.

This sequence joins TRBV27 and TRBJ1-1, with D unclear. Trimming removed 3 bases at V and 7 bases at J, with 12 bases between. This CDR3 spans 13 amino acids. Germline V lookup: CDR1 MNHEY, CDR2 SMNVEV (reference sequence). CDR3 sequence reads: CASSLGGVGEAFF. CDR3 nucleotide sequence: TGTGCCAGCAGTTTGGGCGGGGTGGGTGAAGCTTTCTTT.

V and J are TRBV7-2 and TRBJ2-7; 11 bases are shared with TRBD2. Germline-derived CDR1 and CDR2 are SGHTA and FQGNSA. The ends lost 1 base at V and 3 bases at J; junction bases unmatched: 2. This CDR3 is built from 15 residues. CDR3 loop: CASSLVTSGSYEQYF. The CDR3 coding sequence is TGTGCCAGCAGCTTAGTTACTAGCGGGAGCTACGAGCAGTACTTC. The entire variable domain, with the rest obtained from reference TRBV7-2 and TRBJ2-7, is as follows: GAGVSQSPSNKVTEKGKDVELRCDPISGHTALYWYRQSLGQGLEFLIYFQGNSAPDKSGLPSDRFSAERTGGSVSTLTIQRTQQEDSAVYLCASSLVTSGSYEQYFGPGTRLTVT.

V and J are TRBV10-3 and TRBJ2-3, with 11 bases aligning to TRBD1. V shed 6 bases, J shed 5 bases, and the junction held 7 bases outside the gene matches. Germline lookup yields CDR1 ENHRY and CDR2 SYGVKD. This CDR3 comprises 15 residues. CDR3 region: CAISDGTGGRDTQYF. CDR3 in DNA: TGTGCCATCAGCGATGGGACAGGGGGTCGAGATACGCAGTATTTT.

The chain joins TRBV19 to TRBJ2-1; 8 bases line up with TRBD2. The CDR3 sequence is 17 residues long. Germline V gene data show CDR1 as LNHDA and CDR2 as SQIVND (reference sequence). V shed 8 bases and J 10 bases; nucleotides not matched to a gene: 22. In DNA form, the CDR3 reads TGTGCCAGTTCAGACCGCTATAGCGGGGAGGGTCTAGGGGAGCAGTTCTTC. Protein: CASSDRYSGEGLGEQFF.

This clone was seen a few times. The chain carries TRBV6-6 and TRBJ2-7, with a weak D call TRBD2 (5 bases). This CDR3 has 14 residues. V was cut by 5 bases and J by 0 bases, with 11 bases left in between. Per the germline V gene, CDR1 is MNHNY and CDR2 is SVGAGI (reference sequence). The CDR3 nucleotides read TGTGCCAGCAGTGGATACGGGATCTCCTACGAGCAGTACTTC. Translating it yields CASSGYGISYEQYF.

The gene calls are TRBV5-5 and TRBJ2-7; a possible D gene is TRBD2 (5 bases). CDR3 length equals 14 residues. CDR1 is SGHKS and CDR2 is YYEKEE in the germline V gene (reference sequence). Trimming shortened V by 1 base and J by 2 bases, and 10 bases separated the two germline ends. The DNA of the CDR3 is TGTGCCAGCAGCTTGTATGAGGGTACCTACGAGCAGTACTTC. Its protein is CASSLYEGTYEQYF. The variable domain in full, completed from reference TRBV5-5 and TRBJ2-7, reads DAGVTQSPTHLIKTRGQQVTLRCSPISGHKSVSWYQQVLGQGPQFIFQYYEKEERGRGNFPDRFSARQFPNYSSELNVNALLLGDSALYLCASSLYEGTYEQYFGPGTRLTVT.

The V call is TRBV19, the J call TRBJ2-3; 9 nucleotides match TRBD1. This CDR3 has 14 residues. V gave up 5 bases and J gave up 6 bases; unmatched junction bases: 6. Germline CDR1 and CDR2: LNHDA and SQIVND (reference sequence). The CDR3 sequence: CASSLGQGFDTQYF. CDR3 in DNA: TGTGCCAGTAGTCTTGGACAGGGGTTTGATACGCAGTATTTT. The entire variable domain, with the rest obtained from reference TRBV19 and TRBJ2-3, is as follows: DGGITQSPKYLFRKEGQNVTLSCEQNLNHDAMYWYRQDPGQGLRLIYYSQIVNDFQKGDIAEGYSVSREKKESFPLTVTSAQKNPTAFYLCASSLGQGFDTQYFGPGTRLTVL.

Remarks on this clone: This specimen includes other DNA sequences encoding the same CDR3. The chain combines TRBV4-2 with TRBJ1-1, with 8 nucleotides matching TRBD1. CDR3 length: 15 amino acids. The J segment lost 1 base and the V segment lost 3 bases, leaving 4 bases of the junction unmatched. Per the germline V gene, CDR1 is LGHNA and CDR2 is YNFKEQ. The CDR3 bases are TGTGCCAGCAGCCAGGAGGGACAGGAGAACACTGAAGCTTTCTTT. It codes for CASSQEGQENTEAFF.

The genes are TRBV11-2 and TRBJ2-7, with TRBD2 identical over 11 bases. V was pared by 5 bases and J by 5 bases, with 8 bases of the junction left unmatched. The V gene's germline CDR1 is SGHAT and CDR2 FQNNGV. CDR3 length: 15 residues. The CDR3, as DNA: TGTGCCAGCAGCCCCATAGCGGGAGGGCTCAACGAGCAGTACTTC. This codes for CASSPIAGGLNEQYF.

About this clone: At the DNA level, this CDR3 is encoded by other sequences in the same sample as well. This chain uses TRBV5-4 with TRBJ1-2; D uncertain. CDR1 and CDR2 from the germline V gene are SGHNT and YYREEE (reference sequence). V gave up 5 bases and J gave up 5 bases, with 19 bases separating them. The CDR3 totals 15 residues. The CDR3 reads CASSSQKRQVYGYTF. The CDR3 DNA follows: TGTGCCAGCAGTTCGCAAAAGCGGCAGGTTTATGGCTACACCTTC.

V gene TRBV7-9 combines with J gene TRBJ2-1; 8 bases match TRBD2. Germline CDR1 is SEHNR and CDR2 is FQNEAQ (reference sequence). J lost 9 bases, V lost 3 bases, and 7 bases had no gene match. CDR3 length: 14 residues. Here the CDR3 reads CASSLAGGGIEQFF. The CDR3, as DNA: TGTGCCAGCAGCTTGGCGGGAGGCGGTATTGAGCAGTTCTTC.

The CDR3 DNA reads TGTGCCAGCAGGAGTGGTTCTCGGACTGAAGCTTTCTTT. Protein: CASRSGSRTEAFF. V usage is TRBV7-6 and J usage is TRBJ1-1, with no clear D. The CDR3 sequence is 13 residues long. The V gene's germline CDR1 is SGHVS and CDR2 FNYEAQ. V lost 6 bases and J lost 5, with 13 bases in between.

This sequence joins TRBV6-1 and TRBJ1-1; possibly TRBD1 for D (5 bases). The germline V and J ends were trimmed by 1 base and 1 base, with 13 bases remaining between them. This CDR3 comprises 16 residues. Per the germline V gene, CDR1 is MNHNS and CDR2 is SASEGT. This CDR3 is CASSEGGLFWNTEAFF. CDR3 DNA: TGTGCCAGCAGTGAAGGGGGCCTCTTCTGGAACACTGAAGCTTTCTTT.

V and J are TRBV5-8 and TRBJ1-1; 8 positions match TRBD1. CDR3 size: 15 residues. CDR1 is SGHTS and CDR2 is YDEGEE in the germline V gene. Germline trimming cut 3 bases from V and 6 bases from J; bases unmatched to any gene: 10. Written as DNA, the CDR3 is TGTGCCAGCAGCTATCCGGGACAGGTTTCTGCTGAAGCTTTCTTT. Translating it yields CASSYPGQVSAEAFF.

This chain links TRBV7-6 with TRBJ1-1; D unresolved. Trimming pared 1 base from V and 1 base from J, leaving 13 bases between. The CDR3 extends over 16 amino acids. The germline V gene encodes CDR1 SGHVS and CDR2 FNYEAQ. CDR3 protein: CASSLVGVLGNTEAFF. The CDR3 bases are TGTGCCAGCAGCTTAGTGGGAGTTTTAGGGAACACTGAAGCTTTCTTT.

This clone was seen a single time. The rearrangement joins TRBV7-8 to TRBJ1-5; D is perhaps TRBD1 (5 bases). Trimming stripped 8 bases from V and 1 base from J, with 12 bases between. Germline assignment: CDR1 SGHVS and CDR2 FQNEAQ. The CDR3 is 14 residues long. In DNA form, the CDR3 reads TGTGCCAGCTCCCCGTCAGGGAGCAATCAGCCCCAGCATTTT. Its translation is CASSPSGSNQPQHF.

The rearrangement joins TRBV21-1 to TRBJ2-3; the table gives TRBD2 as D, unverified against the DNA. TRBV21-1 is marked as a pseudogene. CDR3 size: 16 residues. CDR3 sequence reads: CAGSLCQREESDTQYF. CDR3 DNA: TGTGCCGGCAGCCTGTGTCAGCGGGAGGAATCAGATACGCAGTATTTT.

The chain carries TRBV2 and TRBJ1-5; possible D gene TRBD1, 6 bases. The CDR3 has 14 amino acids. The germline CDR1 and CDR2 sequences are SNHLY and FYNNEI. Trimming shortened V by 7 bases and J by 2 bases, and 12 bases separated the two germline ends. The CDR3 DNA follows: TGTGCCAGCACGCAGGGGTCGGGCAATCAGCCCCAGCATTTT. This translates into CASTQGSGNQPQHF.

This chain uses TRBV18 with TRBJ1-1; 8 bases map to TRBD1. In germline, CDR1 is KGHSH, CDR2 LQKENI. V was pared by 5 bases and J by 3 bases, with 5 bases of the junction left unmatched. The CDR3 has 14 amino acids. CDR3 residues: CASSKDREYTEAFF. The CDR3 DNA reads TGTGCCAGCTCAAAGGACAGGGAATACACTGAAGCTTTCTTT. Complete variable domain (other parts from reference TRBV18 and TRBJ1-1): NAGVMQNPRHLVRRRGQEARLRCSPMKGHSHVYWYRQLPEEGLKFMVYLQKENIIDESGMPKERFSAEFPKEGPSILRIQQVVRGDSAAYFCASSKDREYTEAFFGQGTRLTVV.

The chain has TRBV7-8 and TRBJ2-1; the D gene is possibly TRBD1 (6 bases). The CDR3 totals 15 residues. Germline CDR1 reads SGHVS; CDR2 reads FQNEAQ. V was shortened by 3 bases and J by 0 bases, with 9 bases between the two germline ends. The CDR3 spells CASSFDRSSYNEQFF. The CDR3 DNA reads TGTGCCAGCAGCTTCGACAGGAGCTCCTACAATGAGCAGTTCTTC. The entire variable domain, with the rest obtained from reference TRBV7-8 and TRBJ2-1, is as follows: GAGVSQSPRYKVAKRGQDVALRCDPISGHVSLFWYQQALGQGPEFLTYFQNEAQLDKSGLPSDRFFAERPEGSVSTLKIQRTQQEDSAVYLCASSFDRSSYNEQFFGPGTRLTVL.

This chain joins TRBV4-2 and TRBJ1-2, with D perhaps matching TRBD1 (6 bases). The germline CDR1 and CDR2 sequences are LGHNA and YNFKEQ. Trimming took 0 bases from V and 3 from J, leaving 14 bases between them. This CDR3 region has 16 residues. CDR3 protein: CASSQESDRLYYGYTF. CDR3 in DNA: TGTGCCAGCAGCCAAGAATCGGACAGATTATACTATGGCTACACCTTC.

The rearrangement uses TRBV5-1 and TRBJ2-1; TRBD2 aligns across 12 bases. The germline V gene encodes CDR1 SGHRS and CDR2 YFSETQ. With V trimmed by 5 bases and J by 8 bases, 5 bases remained unmatched. The CDR3 has 14 residues. This chain's CDR3 is CASRGLAGGDEQFF. DNA for the CDR3: TGCGCCAGCAGGGGTCTAGCGGGAGGGGATGAGCAGTTCTTC.

A single count supports this clone. This chain joins TRBV4-1 and TRBJ2-3, with D perhaps matching TRBD2 (6 bases). Germline CDR1 reads MGHRA; CDR2 reads YSYEKL. The CDR3 contains 16 residues. Trimming shortened V by 3 bases and J by 2 bases, and 15 bases separated the two germline ends. Here the CDR3 DNA reads TGCGCCAGCAGCCACCTCGGGGCGGGGTTCACAGATACGCAGTATTTT. Amino acid sequence: CASSHLGAGFTDTQYF.